This T cell receptor beta chain came from a study of immune heterogeneity within non-small cell lung tumors. Bulk tumor genomic DNA, around 590 ng per sample, was used as template. Primary tumors were biopsied several times each, far apart, intraoperatively. Untreated, newly diagnosed non-small cell lung cancer patients underwent curative surgery. It was newly diagnosed non-small cell lung cancer patients having surgery with curative intent who served as donors. The TCR beta CDR3 region was amplified by multiplex PCR employing 32 V and 13 J primers. TCRdb re-analysed the multiplex PCR reads in MiXCR, keeping a single row per CDR3 protein. The data show around 2,800 distinct CDR3 sequences, roughly 18% seen once. The germline V gene has CDR1 LGHNT and CDR2 FRNRAP. The CDR3 sequence is 14 residues long. After removal of 1 base from V and 7 bases from J, the junction contained 4 bases not matched to a gene.

This clonotype is labeled as large. What it recognizes is unknown. Study findings and constraints: Different patients shared few of their high-frequency T-cell receptor beta clonotypes.

The receptor's source is a woman aged 45 to 65 with non-small cell lung cancer. The material sequenced was lung tumor tissue. The V gene is TRBV12-5, the J gene TRBJ2-1, with 7 bases lining up with TRBD1. CDR3 bases: TGTGCTAGTGGTTTGGCGACAGGGTGGAATGAGCAGTTCTTC. Protein sequence: CASGLATGWNEQFF. Combining the CDR3 with reference TRBV12-5 and TRBJ2-1 gives the whole variable domain DARVTQTPRHKVTEMGQEVTMRCQPILGHNTVFWYRQTMMQGLELLAYFRNRAPLDDSGMPKDRFSAEMPDATLATLKIQPSEPRDSAVYFCASGLATGWNEQFFGPGTRLTVL.